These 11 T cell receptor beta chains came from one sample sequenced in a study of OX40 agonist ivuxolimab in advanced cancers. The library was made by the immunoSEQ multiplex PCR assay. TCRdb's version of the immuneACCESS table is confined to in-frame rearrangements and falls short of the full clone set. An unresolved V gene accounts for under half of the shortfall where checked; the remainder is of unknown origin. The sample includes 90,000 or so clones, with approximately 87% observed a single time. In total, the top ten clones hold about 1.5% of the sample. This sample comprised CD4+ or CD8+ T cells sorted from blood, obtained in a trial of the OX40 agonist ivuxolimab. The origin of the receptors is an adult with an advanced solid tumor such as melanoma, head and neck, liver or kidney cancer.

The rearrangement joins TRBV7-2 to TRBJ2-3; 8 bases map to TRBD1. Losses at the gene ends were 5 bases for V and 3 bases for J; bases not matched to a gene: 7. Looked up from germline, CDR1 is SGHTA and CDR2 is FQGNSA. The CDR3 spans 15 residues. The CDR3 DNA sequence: TGTGCCAGCAGCCCAGTCAGGGGGCGAACAGATACGCAGTATTTT. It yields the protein CASSPVRGRTDTQYF.

CDR3 protein: CASSFGGGIGKNIQYF. The CDR3 DNA sequence: TGTGCCAGCAGTTTTGGGGGCGGGATAGGCAAAAACATTCAGTACTTC. The chain uses TRBV27 and TRBJ2-4, with D perhaps matching TRBD1 or TRBD2 (6 bases each). CDR3 length: 16 residues. Germline V CDR1 and CDR2: MNHEY, SMNVEV (reference sequence). V lost 3 bases and J lost 3, with 15 bases in between.

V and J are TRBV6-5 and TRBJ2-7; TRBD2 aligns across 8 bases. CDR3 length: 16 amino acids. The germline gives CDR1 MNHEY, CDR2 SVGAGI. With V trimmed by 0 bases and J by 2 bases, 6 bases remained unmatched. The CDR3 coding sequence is TGTGCCAGCAGTTACTCGATTGGCGGGGGGCCCTACGAGCAGTACTTC. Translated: CASSYSIGGGPYEQYF.

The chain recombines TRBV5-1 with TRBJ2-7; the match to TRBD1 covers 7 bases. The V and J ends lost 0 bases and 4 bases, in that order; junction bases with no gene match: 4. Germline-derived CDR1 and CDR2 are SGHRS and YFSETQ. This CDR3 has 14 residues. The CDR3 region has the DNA TGCGCCAGCAGCTTGGTCGGACAGGAATACGAGCAGTACTTC. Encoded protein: CASSLVGQEYEQYF.

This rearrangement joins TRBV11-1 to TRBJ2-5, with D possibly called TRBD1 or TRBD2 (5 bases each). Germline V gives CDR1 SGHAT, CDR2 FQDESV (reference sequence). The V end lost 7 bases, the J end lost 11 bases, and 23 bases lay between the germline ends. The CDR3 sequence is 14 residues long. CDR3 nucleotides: TGTGCCAGCATCCAAGGGACCCGTTCAGAGGAGCAGTACTTC. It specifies CASIQGTRSEEQYF.

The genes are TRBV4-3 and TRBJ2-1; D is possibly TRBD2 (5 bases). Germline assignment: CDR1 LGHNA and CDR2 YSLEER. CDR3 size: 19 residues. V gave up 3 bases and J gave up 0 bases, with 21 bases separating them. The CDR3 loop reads CASSHRLARTSSSYNEQFF. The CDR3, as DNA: TGCGCCAGCAGCCATCGCCTAGCTCGCACCTCTAGCTCCTACAATGAGCAGTTCTTC.

CDR3 protein: CASSLAGGPYEQYF. The CDR3, as DNA: TGTGCCAGCAGCTTAGCGGGAGGGCCCTACGAGCAGTACTTC. This chain links TRBV11-2 with TRBJ2-7; 8 positions match TRBD2. The germline gives CDR1 SGHAT, CDR2 FQNNGV. This CDR3 has 14 amino acids. J gave up 2 bases and V 1 base, and 1 base lay outside the gene matches. The full variable domain, completed using reference TRBV11-2 and TRBJ2-7, is EAGVAQSPRYKIIEKRQSVAFWCNPISGHATLYWYQQILGQGPKLLIQFQNNGVVDDSQLPKDRFSAERLKGVDSTLKIQPAKLEDSAVYLCASSLAGGPYEQYFGPGTRLTVT.

The CDR3 DNA reads as TGTGCCAGCAGCTCCGGGGCTACTAGCGACACCGGGGAGCTGTTTTTT. Protein product: CASSSGATSDTGELFF. V is TRBV7-3 and J is TRBJ2-2, with 7 positions matching TRBD2. The CDR3 consists of 16 residues. Germline CDR1 and CDR2: SGHTA and FQGTGA. Trimming cost V 4 bases and J 3 bases; bases outside gene matches: 8.

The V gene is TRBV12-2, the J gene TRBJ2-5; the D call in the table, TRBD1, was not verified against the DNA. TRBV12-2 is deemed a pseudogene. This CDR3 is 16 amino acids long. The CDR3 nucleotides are TGTGCAAGTCGCTTAGCCGCAGGGGGCAGTGGAGAGACCCAGTACTTC. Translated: CASRLAAGGSGETQYF.

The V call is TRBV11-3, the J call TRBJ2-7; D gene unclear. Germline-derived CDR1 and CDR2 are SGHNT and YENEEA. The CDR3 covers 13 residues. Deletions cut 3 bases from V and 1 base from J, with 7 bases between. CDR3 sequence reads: CASSFGPSYEQYF. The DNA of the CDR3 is TGTGCCAGCAGCTTTGGTCCTTCCTACGAGCAGTACTTC.

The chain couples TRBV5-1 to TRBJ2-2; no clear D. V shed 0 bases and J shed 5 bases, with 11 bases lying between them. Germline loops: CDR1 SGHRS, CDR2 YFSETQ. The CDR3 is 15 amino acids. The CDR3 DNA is TGCGCCAGCAGCTTGGTCGCACTCGGGACCGGGGAGCTGTTTTTT. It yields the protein CASSLVALGTGELFF.